The TCR beta chain under discussion was sequenced for a study of blood T cell repertoires in COVID-19. This clone has a single count. V lost 4 bases, J lost 0 bases, and 9 bases lay in between. This CDR3 contains 14 residues. Looked up from germline, CDR1 is MNHEY and CDR2 is SVGEGT. Enrollees, 18 to 89 years old, lived in fewer than 25 US areas. Study processing details: Amplification of reference gene primers provided the estimated nucleated cell counts. The assay was immunoSEQ multiplex PCR, and TCRdb's table has in-frame clones only and misses some. That table supplies the V and J calls and clone size; D and trimming were determined from the DNA. The sample carries hundreds of thousands of clones, approximately 91% recorded once.

The chain recombines TRBV6-2 or TRBV6-3 with TRBJ1-2; D may be TRBD1 (6 bases). The sequence came from a woman in her 40s who had recovered from COVID-19. The sample was PBMCs or T cells enriched from blood (not recorded which). CDR3 sequence: CASSWTAPNYGYTF. CDR3 bases: TGTGCCAGCAGTTGGACAGCCCCTAACTATGGCTACACCTTC.